The entry that follows covers one T cell receptor (beta chain) sequence. Its cognate antigen is unknown. Deep was the level used in running the assay. The authors split each subset's genomic DNA evenly across several immunoSEQ plates. The assay was immunoSEQ multiplex PCR, and TCRdb's table has in-frame clones only and misses some. Here the sample spans around 690,000 clones, around 91% being singletons. These data originate in a study of shared clonotypes between healthy human individuals. Overall study context: Per donor, CD8 memory used one plate, CD8 naive used two, CD4 memory used three and CD4 naive used three.

CDR3 length: 13 residues. Whole-study results and caveats: Shared clonotypes: approximately 5.3% naive CD4, 3% to 3.5% naive CD8, over 2% memory CD4, over 0.3% memory CD8.

The TCR sequence derives from a man between 18 and 35 years old in good health. Some clones in this sample may be carry-over from other donors' samples. The source material was memory CD8+ T cells from PBMCs. Subset in this sample: CD45RO+ cells pooled with CCR7-negative TemRA cells. The chain carries TRBV21-1 and TRBJ2-1; the D segment call TRBD2 is taken from the table without a DNA check. TRBV21-1 is a pseudogene segment. The CDR3 DNA reads TGTGCCAGCAGCAAAAGCGTAGCCAATGAGCAGTTCTTC. Its protein product is CASSKSVANEQFF.